This entry lists 4 T cell receptor beta chains sequenced from one sample in a study of T cell responses to AZD1222 COVID-19 vaccine. Only in-frame clones appear in the TCRdb table, and some are missing; sequencing was by immunoSEQ multiplex PCR. Here the sample spans more than 100,000 clones, under 95% being singletons. Specimen: peripheral blood, collected 28 days after the second AZD1222 dose. The receptors originated from an adult who received the AZD1222 COVID-19 vaccine.

The chain uses TRBV6-5 and TRBJ1-1; unclear D gene. Trimming took off 0 bases at V and 3 bases at J, with 11 bases between the two ends. This CDR3 spans 15 amino acids. Germline V gives CDR1 MNHEY, CDR2 SVGAGI. The DNA for the CDR3 is TGTGCCAGCAGTTACTCGAGGTCCCGAGACACTGAAGCTTTCTTT. Its translation is CASSYSRSRDTEAFF.

The V and J genes are TRBV6-5 and TRBJ2-4, with a weak D call TRBD2 (6 bases). Germline V gene sequence: CDR1 MNHEY, CDR2 SVGAGI. V was cut by 4 bases and J by 3 bases, with 13 bases left in between. The CDR3 length is 15 residues. The CDR3 spells CASSSAGYDKNIQYF. The CDR3 DNA is TGTGCCAGCAGTTCGGCGGGGTACGACAAAAACATTCAGTACTTC.

This clone was found once. The chain couples TRBV7-3 to TRBJ2-2, with D uncertain. Germline V gene data show CDR1 as SGHTA and CDR2 as FQGTGA. This CDR3 comprises 13 residues. The V gene lost 5 bases and the J gene lost 6 bases, with 10 bases spanning the gap. CDR3: CASSPVRAGELFF. CDR3 nucleotide sequence: TGTGCCAGCAGCCCAGTCCGGGCCGGGGAGCTGTTTTTT.

The V and J genes are TRBV19 and TRBJ1-1, with 7 bases that match TRBD1. Germline V CDR1 and CDR2: LNHDA, SQIVND (reference sequence). Trimming cost V 7 bases and J 5 bases; bases outside gene matches: 10. This CDR3 is 14 amino acids long. The DNA of the CDR3 is TGTGCCAGTATCGAAGGGGGCCTTGGGACTGAAGCTTTCTTT. Residues: CASIEGGLGTEAFF.